A single sample is the source of the 23 T cell receptor beta chains below, sequenced in a study of cytomegalovirus exposure and HLA in healthy donors. PCR employed 60 Vbeta and 13 Jbeta primers. TCRdb's table, derived via immunoSEQ multiplex PCR, lists solely in-frame clones and lacks some. Of a few hundred thousand clones listed, around 80% were seen once; the top ten hold about 0.58%. The sequencing input was PBMCs. The receptors here all came from a woman between 40 and 50 years old in good health and CMV-seronegative.

This chain uses TRBV5-1 with TRBJ2-7; 8 bases line up with TRBD2. CDR3 length: 14 residues. V shed 4 bases and J 6 bases; nucleotides not matched to a gene: 9. Germline V gives CDR1 SGHRS, CDR2 YFSETQ. The CDR3 DNA is TGCGCCAGCAGCGACCAAGGCGGGGGGCTCGAGCAGTACTTC. It translates to CASSDQGGGLEQYF.

This rearrangement joins TRBV5-6 to TRBJ2-3; 7 bases match TRBD2. V dropped 4 bases and J dropped 0; count of bases not matched to a gene: 11. The CDR3 runs to 17 residues. Germline lookup yields CDR1 SGHDT and CDR2 YYEEEE. CDR3 coding DNA: TGTGCCAGCAGCAGTCTAGGAGCGGGGACTAGCACAGATACGCAGTATTTT. Translation: CASSSLGAGTSTDTQYF. Based on the CDR3 plus reference TRBV5-6 and TRBJ2-3, the full variable domain is DAGVTQSPTHLIKTRGQQVTLRCSPKSGHDTVSWYQQALGQGPQFIFQYYEEEERQRGNFPDRFSGHQFPNYSSELNVNALLLGDSALYLCASSSLGAGTSTDTQYFGPGTRLTVL.

The CDR3, as DNA: TGTGCCAGCGGAGGGACAGCCGACGCTAATCAGCCCCAGCATTTT. As protein: CASGGTADANQPQHF. V gene TRBV7-2 combines with J gene TRBJ1-5, with 7 positions matching TRBD1. This CDR3 is built from 15 residues. Trimming at V came to 8 bases and at J to 4 bases, leaving 11 bases not matched to a gene. Looked up from germline, CDR1 is SGHTA and CDR2 is FQGNSA. Together with reference TRBV7-2 and TRBJ1-5, the CDR3 gives the full variable domain: GAGVSQSPSNKVTEKGKDVELRCDPISGHTALYWYRQSLGQGLEFLIYFQGNSAPDKSGLPSDRFSAERTGGSVSTLTIQRTQQEDSAVYLCASGGTADANQPQHFGDGTRLSIL.

This clone was seen more than once but under ten times. The genes are TRBV6-5 and TRBJ2-7; 7 bases align to TRBD2. J lost 4 bases, V lost 0 bases, and 6 bases had no gene match. The CDR3 loop spans 15 amino acids. CDR1 and CDR2 (germline): MNHEY, SVGAGI. The CDR3 nucleotides read TGTGCCAGCAGTTACTCTTTCGGGACTAAATACGAGCAGTACTTC. It specifies CASSYSFGTKYEQYF.

The V and J genes are TRBV19 and TRBJ2-3; D unclear. This CDR3 has 15 residues. CDR1 and CDR2 from the germline V gene are LNHDA and SQIVND (reference sequence). V was clipped by 5 bases and J by 0 bases, with 12 bases between them. Here the CDR3 reads CASSADIASTDTQYF. CDR3 bases: TGTGCCAGTAGTGCCGACATTGCTAGCACAGATACGCAGTATTTT.

DNA of the CDR3: TGTGCCAGCAGTTTAACAGGGTTCAACACTGAAGCTTTCTTT. Translating gives CASSLTGFNTEAFF. J is TRBJ1-1 and V is TRBV27; D is possibly TRBD1 (6 bases). The length of the CDR3 is 14 residues. V was pared by 2 bases and J by 2 bases, with 9 bases between. Germline V lookup: CDR1 MNHEY, CDR2 SMNVEV (reference sequence).

The table lists this clone with a count of one. The gene calls are TRBV5-6 and TRBJ2-3, with a weak D call TRBD2 (7 bases). This CDR3 has 15 amino acids. Germline CDR1 reads SGHDT; CDR2 reads YYEEEE. The V gene lost 1 base and the J gene lost 5 bases, with 14 bases spanning the gap. The CDR3 reads CASSLSRGARDTQYF. In nucleotides, the CDR3 is TGTGCCAGCAGCTTGAGTCGGGGGGCCCGAGATACGCAGTATTTT.

V is TRBV25-1 and J is TRBJ1-2, with D possibly matching TRBD1 (6 bases). The CDR3 totals 12 residues. CDR1 is MGHDK and CDR2 is SYGVNS in the germline V gene. V was trimmed by 4 bases and J by 4 bases, leaving 7 bases between them. CDR3 sequence: CASSGDIYGYTF. CDR3 nucleotide sequence: TGTGCCAGCAGTGGGGACATCTATGGCTACACCTTC.

This sequence joins TRBV30 and TRBJ2-1, with 10 bases fitting TRBD2. Germline assignment: CDR1 GTSNPN and CDR2 SVGIG (reference sequence). The V gene end was trimmed by 1 base and the J gene end by 6 bases; junction bases not matched to a gene: 6. The CDR3 loop spans 15 amino acids. CDR3 DNA: TGTGCCTGGAGTGAGCGGGGGGGCCTGGGCAATGAGCAGTTCTTC. Translating it yields CAWSERGGLGNEQFF.

This clone appeared once. V is TRBV7-8 and J is TRBJ1-6; D is perhaps TRBD1 (5 bases). Germline CDR1 is SGHVS and CDR2 is FQNEAQ. This CDR3 contains 17 residues. The V end lost 1 base, the J end lost 5 bases, and 15 bases lay between the germline ends. CDR3 loop: CASSLDWGGANNSPLHF. The DNA for the CDR3 is TGTGCCAGCAGCTTAGATTGGGGTGGGGCTAATAATTCACCCCTCCACTTT.

The V gene is TRBV9, the J gene TRBJ2-3, with D possibly matching TRBD2 (6 bases). The CDR3 totals 14 residues. Germline V CDR1 and CDR2: SGDLS, YYNGEE. Trimming took 3 bases from V and 4 from J, leaving 12 bases between them. CDR3 sequence reads: CASSGKWGADTQYF. In nucleotides, the CDR3 is TGTGCCAGCAGCGGCAAATGGGGGGCAGATACGCAGTATTTT. Based on the CDR3 plus reference TRBV9 and TRBJ2-3, the full variable domain is DSGVTQTPKHLITATGQRVTLRCSPRSGDLSVYWYQQSLDQGLQFLIQYYNGEERAKGNILERFSAQQFPDLHSELNLSSLELGDSALYFCASSGKWGADTQYFGPGTRLTVL.

The chain carries TRBV4-1 and TRBJ1-5; TRBD1 matches at 8 bases. The germline V gene encodes CDR1 MGHRA and CDR2 YSYEKL. V shed 4 bases, J shed 4 bases, and the junction held 6 bases outside the gene matches. The CDR3 runs 15 residues. CDR3 bases: TGCGCCAGCAGCCCGCGGACAGGGCCGAATCAGCCCCAGCATTTT. This gives the protein CASSPRTGPNQPQHF.

This sequence joins TRBV6-5 and TRBJ2-2; 10 bases map to TRBD2. This CDR3 contains 15 residues. V shed 5 bases and J 4 bases; nucleotides not matched to a gene: 4. Germline V CDR1 and CDR2: MNHEY, SVGAGI. Here the CDR3 DNA reads TGTGCCAGCAGTACAAGCGGGGGGGCCACCGGGGAGCTGTTTTTT. It encodes CASSTSGGATGELFF.

The chain employs TRBV5-4 and TRBJ2-1, with 8 bases that match TRBD2. V was clipped by 2 bases and J by 0 bases; unmatched bases: 4. Germline lookup yields CDR1 SGHNT and CDR2 YYREEE (reference sequence). The CDR3 length is 16 residues. The DNA for the CDR3 is TGTGCCAGCAGCTTAGCGGGGGCGAGCTCCTACAATGAGCAGTTCTTC. Translating gives CASSLAGASSYNEQFF. Full variable domain (missing parts from reference TRBV5-4 and TRBJ2-1): ETGVTQSPTHLIKTRGQQVTLRCSSQSGHNTVSWYQQALGQGPQFIFQYYREEENGRGNFPPRFSGLQFPNYSSELNVNALELDDSALYLCASSLAGASSYNEQFFGPGTRLTVL.

CDR3 nucleotide sequence: TGTGCCAGCAGCTCGACTTACAGCACAGATACGCAGTATTTT. It encodes CASSSTYSTDTQYF. The V and J genes are TRBV7-2 and TRBJ2-3; D remains unclear. Germline loops: CDR1 SGHTA, CDR2 FQGNSA. The CDR3 is 14 amino acids. V was shortened by 4 bases and J by 0 bases, with 8 bases between the two germline ends.

The chain combines TRBV11-2 with TRBJ1-1, with a weak D call TRBD1 (5 bases). CDR3 size: 16 residues. V gave up 0 bases and J gave up 1 base, with 12 bases separating them. Germline CDR1 SGHAT, CDR2 FQNNGV. For the CDR3, the DNA is TGTGCCAGCAGCTTAGATTCGGAGGGGAGGAACACTGAAGCTTTCTTT. It is translated as CASSLDSEGRNTEAFF.

The chain links TRBV7-6 to TRBJ2-5, with TRBD1 as a possible D gene (5 bases). The CDR3 sequence is 15 residues long. The germline V gene encodes CDR1 SGHVS and CDR2 FNYEAQ. V lost 5 bases and J 2 bases, leaving 15 bases between the germline ends. The CDR3 loop is CASSHRQMAQETQYF. The CDR3 DNA is TGTGCCAGCAGCCACAGACAGATGGCACAAGAGACCCAGTACTTC.

V gene TRBV6-5 combines with J gene TRBJ1-6; TRBD1 matches 7 bases. V was pared by 8 bases and J by 0 bases, with 4 bases of the junction left unmatched. CDR3 length: 15 amino acids. Germline V CDR1 and CDR2: MNHEY, SVGAGI. The CDR3 reads CASLQGISYNSPLHF. The CDR3 region has the DNA TGTGCCAGCCTACAGGGGATCTCCTATAATTCACCCCTCCACTTT.

The CDR3 is CASSLAAGVSNQPQHF. Written as DNA, the CDR3 is TGTGCCAGCAGCTTAGCAGCGGGGGTAAGCAATCAGCCCCAGCATTTT. The gene calls are TRBV7-8 and TRBJ1-5; tentative D call: TRBD1 (5 bases). CDR3 length: 16 amino acids. The germline V gene encodes CDR1 SGHVS and CDR2 FQNEAQ. Between the trimmed V and J ends, which lost 0 bases and 1 base, there was a span of 10 bases.

CDR3 nucleotide sequence: TGCAGCGTTGGGGTTGGACAGACAAACACTGAAGCTTTCTTT. Translated: CSVGVGQTNTEAFF. The gene calls are TRBV29-1 and TRBJ1-1; tentative D call: TRBD1 (6 bases). Germline V CDR1 and CDR2: SQVTM, ANQGSEA. The V and J ends lost 4 bases and 2 bases respectively, with 14 bases between them. This CDR3 has 14 residues.

V is TRBV7-9 and J is TRBJ2-1, with 12 nucleotides matching TRBD2. In germline, CDR1 is SEHNR, CDR2 FQNEAQ (reference sequence). The junction had 15 bases not matched to a gene; V was cut back by 7 bases and J by 8 bases. This CDR3 comprises 17 residues. DNA of the CDR3: TGTGCCAGCACCACAACCACCTCTAGCGGGGGGGCCCATGAGCAGTTCTTC. Protein: CASTTTTSSGGAHEQFF.

The rearrangement joins TRBV7-6 to TRBJ1-2, with D unclear. The germline V gene encodes CDR1 SGHVS and CDR2 FNYEAQ. The CDR3 runs 16 residues. V lost 5 bases to trimming and J lost 9 bases, with 25 bases between them. CDR3 coding DNA: TGTGCCAGCAGCCCCTTTCCCGGGTCCCCAACGGGGAGCTACACCTTC. Residues: CASSPFPGSPTGSYTF.

This clone was seen a single time. V gene TRBV4-3 combines with J gene TRBJ2-3; unclear D gene. The CDR3 is 16 amino acids. Germline CDR1 LGHNA, CDR2 YSLEER. V gave up 1 base and J gave up 0 bases, with 11 bases separating them. The CDR3, as DNA: TGCGCCAGCAGCCAAGCTATGACTTCCAGCACAGATACGCAGTATTTT. Its protein product is CASSQAMTSSTDTQYF.